These 31 T cell receptor beta chains were all obtained from the same sample, sequenced in a study of T cell responses to AZD1222 COVID-19 vaccine. The assay was immunoSEQ multiplex PCR, and TCRdb's table has in-frame clones only and misses some. The table has around 180,000 clones, approximately 92% seen once. Sequencing was performed on peripheral blood, taken on day 0 of AZD1222 vaccination. The receptors here all came from an adult in good health.

This clone was found once. The V call is TRBV7-8, the J call TRBJ1-6; 7 nucleotides line up with TRBD1. The CDR3 runs to 15 residues. Germline V CDR1 and CDR2: SGHVS, FQNEAQ. V dropped 2 bases and J dropped 6; count of bases not matched to a gene: 4. The CDR3 here is CASSLLGQSNSPLHF. For the CDR3, the DNA is TGTGCCAGCAGCTTATTGGGACAGTCTAATTCACCCCTCCACTTT.

The gene calls are TRBV5-1 and TRBJ1-6; weak D call: TRBD1 (5 bases). This CDR3 is 14 amino acids long. Germline loops: CDR1 SGHRS, CDR2 YFSETQ. The V end lost 2 bases, the J end lost 7 bases, and 10 bases lay between the germline ends. CDR3 sequence (DNA): TGCGCCAGCAGCTTAAGACAGCCAAATTCACCCCTCCACTTT. Translated, it gives CASSLRQPNSPLHF.

The chain couples TRBV7-6 to TRBJ2-7; D may match TRBD1 or TRBD2 (5 bases each). V was clipped by 5 bases and J by 5 bases, with 19 bases between them. Germline V gene lookup returns CDR1 SGHVS and CDR2 FNYEAQ. This CDR3 is built from 15 residues. The CDR3 is CASSPPGTAGNEQYF. CDR3 DNA: TGTGCCAGCAGCCCCCCCGGGACCGCGGGCAACGAGCAGTACTTC.

The chain joins TRBV5-4 to TRBJ2-3; TRBD2 matches at 12 bases. The V segment lost 3 bases and the J segment 4 bases; nucleotides outside the gene matches: 3. Germline V gene data show CDR1 as SGHNT and CDR2 as YYREEE (reference sequence). There are 15 residues in the CDR3. CDR3 region: CASSWTSGDADTQYF. The CDR3 nucleotides are TGTGCCAGCAGCTGGACTAGCGGGGATGCAGATACGCAGTATTTT.

The V call is TRBV6-5, the J call TRBJ2-7; D possibly matches TRBD1 or TRBD2 (5 bases each). Trimming cost V 4 bases and J 0 bases, with 13 bases left between them. The CDR3 extends over 15 amino acids. The germline gives CDR1 MNHEY, CDR2 SVGAGI. Written as DNA, the CDR3 is TGTGCCAGCAGTTCCCCGGGGCAGGCCTCCTACGAGCAGTACTTC. As protein: CASSSPGQASYEQYF.

V and J are TRBV28 and TRBJ2-1; no firm D call. The germline CDR1 and CDR2 sequences are MDHEN and SYDVKM. The CDR3 covers 13 residues. The V end lost 6 bases, the J end lost 4 bases, and 10 bases lay between the germline ends. The DNA for the CDR3 is TGTGCCAGCAGCTCACTCTGGTACAATGAGCAGTTCTTC. It translates to CASSSLWYNEQFF.

The J gene is TRBJ2-2, the V gene TRBV19; weak D call: TRBD2 (5 bases). Germline CDR1 reads LNHDA; CDR2 reads SQIVND (reference sequence). The CDR3 covers 15 residues. The V end was cut by 7 bases, the J end by 5 bases, with 17 bases between. CDR3 region: CASKFSNRGTGELFF. CDR3 coding DNA: TGTGCCAGTAAATTTTCAAATCGGGGAACCGGGGAGCTGTTTTTT. The complete variable domain, with remaining parts taken from reference TRBV19 and TRBJ2-2, reads DGGITQSPKYLFRKEGQNVTLSCEQNLNHDAMYWYRQDPGQGLRLIYYSQIVNDFQKGDIAEGYSVSREKKESFPLTVTSAQKNPTAFYLCASKFSNRGTGELFFGEGSRLTVL.

The genes are TRBV10-3 and TRBJ2-1; 7 bases are a match to TRBD2. The CDR3 has 15 residues. J gave up 0 bases and V 4 bases, and 3 bases lay outside the gene matches. The germline V gene has CDR1 ENHRY and CDR2 SYGVKD. CDR3 residues: CAISGGGSSYNEQFF. The CDR3 DNA follows: TGTGCCATCAGTGGGGGCGGGAGCTCCTACAATGAGCAGTTCTTC.

The CDR3 DNA reads TGTGCCAGTAGTATAGATCCGACAGGGGGTGATGAAAAACTGTTTTTT. Its protein is CASSIDPTGGDEKLFF. The V and J genes are TRBV19 and TRBJ1-4; 9 positions agree with TRBD1. This CDR3 is 16 amino acids long. V lost 0 bases to trimming and J lost 6 bases; unmatched junction nucleotides: 5. CDR1 LNHDA and CDR2 SQIVND come from the germline V gene (reference sequence).

The chain recombines TRBV14 with TRBJ2-7; D is possibly TRBD2 (6 bases). The germline V and J ends were trimmed by 3 bases and 4 bases, with 16 bases remaining between them. Germline CDR1 SGHDN, CDR2 FVKESK. The CDR3 has 15 residues. Written as DNA, the CDR3 is TGTGCCAGCAGCCACGGCGGGACGGATCCTTACGAGCAGTACGTC. As protein: CASSHGGTDPYEQYV.

This chain joins TRBV18 and TRBJ1-5, with a tentative D call TRBD1 (6 bases). The germline V gene encodes CDR1 KGHSH and CDR2 LQKENI. The CDR3 spans 16 residues. Trimming removed 2 bases from V and 3 bases from J, with 14 bases in between. CDR3 nucleotide sequence: TGTGCCAGCTCACCATTACGGGACAATCTCAATCAGCCCCAGCATTTT. It yields the protein CASSPLRDNLNQPQHF.

The chain is built from TRBV18 and TRBJ1-2; unclear D gene. Looked up from germline, CDR1 is KGHSH and CDR2 is LQKENI. The CDR3 spans 14 residues. V lost 0 bases, J lost 4 bases, and 9 bases lay in between. This CDR3 is CASSPPRTLYGYTF. CDR3 DNA: TGTGCCAGCTCACCACCGCGGACTCTCTATGGCTACACCTTC.

In DNA form, the CDR3 reads TGTGCCAGTTTCGGGGGAACTGAAGCTTTCTTT. It translates to CASFGGTEAFF. The J gene is TRBJ1-1, the V gene TRBV19; D possibly corresponds to TRBD1 (5 bases). The CDR3 extends over 11 amino acids. V shed 8 bases and J shed 5 bases, with 9 bases lying between them. Germline CDR1 and CDR2: LNHDA and SQIVND (reference sequence).

V and J are TRBV27 and TRBJ1-1; no clear D gene. V lost 3 bases, J lost 2 bases, and 19 bases lay in between. This CDR3 spans 17 amino acids. Germline CDR1 MNHEY, CDR2 SMNVEV (reference sequence). The CDR3 DNA follows: TGTGCCAGCAGTTTCGCCACCGCTCGAGGCGTAAACACTGAAGCTTTCTTT. This encodes CASSFATARGVNTEAFF.

V is TRBV5-4 and J is TRBJ2-6, with TRBD2 as a possible D gene (6 bases). CDR1 and CDR2 from the germline V gene are SGHNT and YYREEE (reference sequence). Trimming stripped 6 bases from V and 4 bases from J, with 26 bases between. The CDR3 runs to 19 residues. CDR3 residues: CASITAGKLQRSGANVLTF. The CDR3 DNA reads TGTGCCAGCATAACGGCGGGGAAACTGCAGAGGTCCGGGGCCAACGTCCTGACTTTC.

This rearrangement joins TRBV6-5 to TRBJ1-2, with 10 bases aligning to TRBD1. CDR1 MNHEY and CDR2 SVGAGI come from the germline V gene. This CDR3 is built from 13 residues. Trimming cost V 7 bases and J 8 bases; bases outside gene matches: 7. This CDR3 reads CASTHRTGGGYTF. The CDR3 coding sequence is TGTGCCAGCACTCACCGGACAGGGGGAGGCTACACCTTC.

This chain joins TRBV4-3 and TRBJ2-3; no clear D gene. The V end was cut by 4 bases, the J end by 0 bases, with 14 bases between. CDR3 length: 16 residues. Germline loops: CDR1 LGHNA, CDR2 YSLEER. The chain's CDR3 is CASSPLRPMSTDTQYF. In DNA, the CDR3 is TGCGCCAGCAGCCCCCTCCGGCCCATGAGCACAGATACGCAGTATTTT.

This sequence joins TRBV7-2 and TRBJ1-2; no firm D call. Trimming took 1 base from V and 6 from J, leaving 9 bases between them. The CDR3 consists of 13 residues. Germline loops: CDR1 SGHTA, CDR2 FQGNSA. This CDR3 reads CASSLVVADGYTF. In nucleotides, the CDR3 is TGTGCCAGCAGCTTAGTGGTTGCAGATGGCTACACCTTC.

The genes are TRBV3-1 (or the pseudogene TRBV3-2) and TRBJ1-6, with D possibly matching TRBD1 (6 bases). CDR3 length: 14 amino acids. V was cut by 3 bases and J by 6 bases, with 9 bases left in between. Germline V gene sequence: CDR1 LGHDT, CDR2 YNNKEL (reference sequence). The CDR3, as DNA: TGTGCCAGCAGCCATAGGGGGTCTAATTCACCCCTCCACTTT. This codes for CASSHRGSNSPLHF.

This clone was picked up a small number of times. CDR3 coding DNA: TGTGCCAGCAGTTTATCTCTAGCGGGATCCTACGAGCAGTACTTC. Encoded protein: CASSLSLAGSYEQYF. V and J are TRBV27 and TRBJ2-7; 9 bases are shared with TRBD2. The CDR3 spans 15 residues. J lost 1 base, V lost 0 bases, and 1 base had no gene match. The germline V gene encodes CDR1 MNHEY and CDR2 SMNVEV (reference sequence).

The chain couples TRBV5-5 to TRBJ2-5; TRBD1 agrees at 12 bases. V lost 5 bases, J lost 5 bases, and 7 bases stayed unmatched. This CDR3 has 15 residues. CDR1 is SGHKS and CDR2 is YYEKEE in the germline V gene (reference sequence). The CDR3 nucleotides read TGTGCCAGCAGTTCCGGGACAGGGGGCGTCGAGACCCAGTACTTC. Amino acid sequence: CASSSGTGGVETQYF.

This clone was detected a few times. The rearrangement uses TRBV5-6 and TRBJ1-2; D is ambiguous. Germline V gene lookup returns CDR1 SGHDT and CDR2 YYEEEE. Trimming stripped 6 bases from V and 5 bases from J, with 17 bases between. The CDR3 is 14 residues long. The CDR3 reads CASTFGTDSYGYTF. As DNA, the CDR3 is TGTGCCAGCACCTTTGGAACAGATTCTTATGGCTACACCTTC.

This CDR3 reads CASSLDSKSTDTQYF. In DNA form, the CDR3 reads TGCGCCAGCAGCTTGGACAGTAAAAGCACAGATACGCAGTATTTT. This sequence joins TRBV5-1 and TRBJ2-3; no reliable D call. The CDR3 has 15 residues. Germline CDR1 and CDR2: SGHRS and YFSETQ. V was trimmed by 0 bases and J by 0 bases, leaving 8 bases between them. The whole variable domain, filled in from reference TRBV5-1 and TRBJ2-3, reads KAGVTQTPRYLIKTRGQQVTLSCSPISGHRSVSWYQQTPGQGLQFLFEYFSETQRNKGNFPGRFSGRQFSNSRSEMNVSTLELGDSALYLCASSLDSKSTDTQYFGPGTRLTVL.

J is TRBJ1-5 and V is TRBV27, with D possibly being TRBD1 (6 bases). The germline gives CDR1 MNHEY, CDR2 SMNVEV (reference sequence). Trimming pared 2 bases from V and 7 bases from J, leaving 9 bases between. There are 13 residues in the CDR3. Here the CDR3 DNA reads TGTGCCAGCAGTTTAGGCAGGGGCCAGCCCCAGCATTTT. It specifies CASSLGRGQPQHF.

This clone was counted once. The rearrangement uses TRBV5-1 and TRBJ1-1; unclear D gene. V dropped 1 base and J dropped 7 bases, with 5 bases sitting between them. CDR1 SGHRS and CDR2 YFSETQ come from the germline V gene. The CDR3 is made up of 11 amino acids. CDR3 DNA sequence: TGCGCCAGCAGCTTGATAGGTGAAGCTTTCTTT. Translated, it gives CASSLIGEAFF.

The J gene is TRBJ2-7, the V gene TRBV28; D remains ambiguous. V was cut by 3 bases and J by 0 bases, with 9 bases left in between. The CDR3 consists of 14 residues. Germline CDR1 reads MDHEN; CDR2 reads SYDVKM. In nucleotides, the CDR3 is TGTGCCAGCAGTTTCAGTATAGGCTCCTACGAGCAGTACTTC. Amino acids: CASSFSIGSYEQYF. The whole variable domain, filled in from reference TRBV28 and TRBJ2-7, reads DVKVTQSSRYLVKRTGEKVFLECVQDMDHENMFWYRQDPGLGLRLIYFSYDVKMKEKGDIPEGYSVSREKKERFSLILESASTNQTSMYLCASSFSIGSYEQYFGPGTRLTVT.

The chain uses TRBV4-2 and TRBJ1-2; TRBD1 matches at 11 bases. The J segment lost 4 bases and the V segment lost 3 bases, leaving 10 bases of the junction unmatched. The germline V gene encodes CDR1 LGHNA and CDR2 YNFKEQ. There are 17 residues in the CDR3. Here the CDR3 DNA reads TGTGCCAGCAGCCAGGAGCTCGGGACAGGGGGTTTCTATGGCTACACCTTC. It encodes CASSQELGTGGFYGYTF.

This chain uses TRBV6-5 with TRBJ1-5; D perhaps matches TRBD1 (6 bases). V was clipped by 7 bases and J by 0 bases, with 10 bases between them. The CDR3 loop spans 14 amino acids. Germline CDR1 MNHEY, CDR2 SVGAGI. Here the CDR3 reads CASTQGYSNQPQHF. The CDR3 DNA follows: TGTGCCAGCACACAGGGCTATAGCAATCAGCCCCAGCATTTT.

This chain uses TRBV4-1 with TRBJ2-3; TRBD2 might be the D (6 bases). V was cut by 0 bases and J by 6 bases, with 7 bases left in between. This CDR3 is 13 amino acids long. Germline V gene data show CDR1 as MGHRA and CDR2 as YSYEKL. The CDR3 spells CASSQDRGDTQYF. The CDR3 nucleotides are TGCGCCAGCAGCCAAGATCGGGGGGATACGCAGTATTTT.

This clone was seen a single time. The chain links TRBV4-1 to TRBJ1-6, with unresolved D. Per germline, CDR1 MGHRA and CDR2 YSYEKL. The CDR3 is 12 residues long. V was clipped by 4 bases and J by 8 bases, with 6 bases between them. The CDR3 sequence is CASSLGDSPLHF. For the CDR3, the DNA is TGCGCCAGCAGCCTCGGGGATTCACCCCTCCACTTT.

V and J are TRBV18 and TRBJ2-2; D gene unclear. The CDR3 has 15 residues. Trimming stripped 0 bases from V and 4 bases from J, with 9 bases between. Germline lookup yields CDR1 KGHSH and CDR2 LQKENI. The CDR3 sequence: CASSPPNFSTGELFF. CDR3 nucleotides: TGTGCCAGCTCACCACCGAATTTCTCCACCGGGGAGCTGTTTTTT.